A selection of T cell receptor beta chains follows, all from one sample in a study of CD8+ T cells in alopecia areata. Using immunoSEQ multiplex PCR, the repertoire was profiled, and TCRdb retains in-frame clones only, with some absent. The table has some 150,000 clones, 45% to 60% seen once; the top ten hold approximately 15%. Here the sequenced sample was CD8+ T cells sorted from blood, taken at week 4, from a patient treated with tofacitinib. These TCRs come from a human donor with alopecia areata. CDR3s include the opening cysteine and the closing phenylalanine or tryptophan. The order of the fields is D gene, clone size, V gene, J gene, CDR3 protein, CDR3 DNA. The D gene is left open where the match is weak. Rows give clone size only sometimes, using once, few, many, or a class for an expanded clone.

d_gene: NA; abundance: NA; v_gene: TRBV29-1; j_gene: TRBJ1-2; CDR3aa: CSVEGDGASNYGYTF; CDR3nt: TGCAGCGTTGAGGGTGATGGGGCTTCTAACTATGGCTACACCTTC
d_gene: TRBD2; abundance: NA; v_gene: TRBV5-6; j_gene: TRBJ2-5; CDR3aa: CASSLAGVAGYQETQYF; CDR3nt: TGTGCCAGCAGCTTGGCCGGGGTAGCGGGGTACCAAGAGACCCAGTACTTC
d_gene: NA; abundance: few; v_gene: TRBV10-3; j_gene: TRBJ1-1; CDR3aa: CAISESRGVNTEAFF; CDR3nt: TGTGCCATCAGTGAGTCGCGCGGGGTAAACACTGAAGCTTTCTTT
d_gene: NA; abundance: NA; v_gene: TRBV30; j_gene: TRBJ2-2; CDR3aa: CAWSVRGTGELFF; CDR3nt: TGTGCCTGGAGTGTACGAGGGACCGGGGAGCTGTTTTTT
d_gene: NA; abundance: NA; v_gene: TRBV6-6; j_gene: TRBJ1-1; CDR3aa: CASSYGAGAEAFF; CDR3nt: TGTGCCAGCAGTTACGGGGCAGGGGCTGAAGCTTTCTTT
d_gene: NA; abundance: NA; v_gene: TRBV6-6; j_gene: TRBJ2-3; CDR3aa: CASSYLSSTDTQYF; CDR3nt: TGTGCCAGCAGTTACCTGTCTAGCACAGATACGCAGTATTTT
d_gene: TRBD1; abundance: NA; v_gene: TRBV6-5; j_gene: TRBJ1-5; CDR3aa: CASSPQGAQPQHF; CDR3nt: TGTGCCAGCAGTCCTCAGGGGGCTCAGCCCCAGCATTTT
d_gene: NA; abundance: NA; v_gene: TRBV5-1; j_gene: TRBJ2-7; CDR3aa: CASSLEGGTYEQYF; CDR3nt: TGCGCCAGCAGCTTGGAGGGGGGAACCTACGAGCAGTACTTC
d_gene: TRBD1; abundance: NA; v_gene: TRBV13; j_gene: TRBJ1-1; CDR3aa: CASSPRDRLNTEAFF; CDR3nt: TGTGCCAGCAGCCCTCGGGACAGGTTGAACACTGAAGCTTTCTTT
d_gene: NA; abundance: few; v_gene: TRBV4-1; j_gene: TRBJ2-7; CDR3aa: CASSHSLRSYEQYF; CDR3nt: TGCGCCAGCAGCCATTCCCTAAGGTCCTACGAGCAGTACTTC
d_gene: NA; abundance: NA; v_gene: TRBV5-6; j_gene: TRBJ2-7; CDR3aa: CASSLETTYEQYF; CDR3nt: TGTGCCAGCAGCTTGGAAACCACGTACGAGCAGTACTTC
d_gene: NA; abundance: NA; v_gene: TRBV27; j_gene: TRBJ2-3; CDR3aa: CASSLVSRSGTDTQYF; CDR3nt: TGTGCCAGCAGTTTAGTGTCTAGAAGTGGCACAGATACGCAGTATTTT
d_gene: NA; abundance: NA; v_gene: TRBV25-1; j_gene: TRBJ1-1; CDR3aa: CASSPGVNTEAFF; CDR3nt: TGTGCCAGTTCTCCTGGGGTGAACACTGAAGCTTTCTTT
d_gene: NA; abundance: few; v_gene: TRBV9; j_gene: TRBJ1-5; CDR3aa: CASSSSVDSNQPQHF; CDR3nt: TGTGCCAGCAGCTCCTCCGTGGATAGCAATCAGCCCCAGCATTTT
d_gene: TRBD2; abundance: NA; v_gene: TRBV7-6; j_gene: TRBJ2-2; CDR3aa: CASSQTSGGTTGELFF; CDR3nt: TGTGCCAGCAGCCAAACAAGCGGGGGGACTACCGGGGAGCTGTTTTTT